These 27 T cell receptor beta chains share one sample of origin, sequenced in a study of cytomegalovirus exposure and HLA in healthy donors. In the PCR, 60 Vbeta and 13 Jbeta primers were used. Profiling relied on immunoSEQ multiplex PCR, and the TCRdb table lists in-frame clones only, not all of them. Of approximately 82,000 clones listed, roughly 9.1% are singletons. The sample taken for sequencing was PBMCs. The receptors were sampled from a man aged 60-69 years in good health and CMV-seropositive.

The chain joins TRBV7-9 to TRBJ2-2; 8 bases agree with TRBD1. With 5 bases clipped from V and 3 bases from J, the junction kept 2 bases outside the gene matches. Germline CDR1 reads SEHNR; CDR2 reads FQNEAQ (reference sequence). The CDR3 consists of 14 residues. CDR3 region: CASSQQGDTGELFF. CDR3 coding DNA: TGTGCCAGCAGCCAACAGGGGGACACCGGGGAGCTGTTTTTT.

In its sample, this clone was seen a few times. V gene TRBV7-2 combines with J gene TRBJ2-1; weak D call: TRBD1 (5 bases). Trimming left V 0 bases short and J 6 bases short, with 15 bases between. Germline V CDR1 and CDR2: SGHTA, FQGNSA. CDR3 length equals 16 residues. The CDR3 DNA sequence: TGTGCCAGCAGCTTAGCAAGGGGTGAACCAATCAATGAGCAGTTCTTC. Translation gives CASSLARGEPINEQFF.

Only a few counts were recorded for this clone. The chain links TRBV5-1 to TRBJ1-2; D is undetermined. Trimming removed 0 bases from V and 2 bases from J, with 11 bases in between. Per the germline V gene, CDR1 is SGHRS and CDR2 is YFSETQ. The CDR3 has 15 residues. The CDR3 region is CASSLDGGGNYGYTF. The DNA for the CDR3 is TGCGCCAGCAGCTTGGATGGCGGAGGAAACTATGGCTACACCTTC.

This clone was counted a few times. As the CDR3 is not closed by the conserved phenylalanine or tryptophan, this likely results from a read error. The chain employs TRBV7-6 and TRBJ1-4; D not certain. The CDR3 is 16 residues long. Per germline, CDR1 SGHVS and CDR2 FNYEAQ. This CDR3 is CDSSLGRESTNEKLFL. The DNA for the CDR3 is TGTGACAGCAGCTTAGGGCGGGAGTCAACTAATGAAAAACTGTTTTTG.

The chain employs TRBV11-2 and TRBJ2-7; D gene unclear. Between the trimmed V and J ends, which lost 3 bases and 2 bases, there was a span of 11 bases. Germline V gene lookup returns CDR1 SGHAT and CDR2 FQNNGV. This CDR3 contains 14 residues. CDR3 sequence reads: CASSFRLGTYEQYF. The CDR3 nucleotides read TGTGCCAGCAGCTTCCGGCTAGGTACCTACGAGCAGTACTTC.

This clone came up a few times. The J gene is TRBJ2-7, the V gene TRBV19; 9 positions agree with TRBD1. V was clipped by 6 bases and J by 4 bases; unmatched bases: 7. The CDR3 runs to 14 residues. Germline-derived CDR1 and CDR2 are LNHDA and SQIVND (reference sequence). The CDR3 protein is CASSPGTGRYEQYF. The CDR3 DNA reads TGTGCCAGTAGCCCCGGGACAGGGAGATACGAGCAGTACTTC.

The sample holds a few counts of this clone. The chain is built from TRBV7-6 and TRBJ1-4; the D is unclear. The length of the CDR3 is 14 residues. CDR1 and CDR2 from the germline V gene are SGHVS and FNYEAQ. V gave up 2 bases and J gave up 2 bases, with 6 bases separating them. This CDR3 is CASSLKSTNEKLFF. CDR3 DNA sequence: TGTGCCAGCAGCTTAAAGAGTACTAATGAAAAACTGTTTTTT. Complete variable domain (other parts from reference TRBV7-6 and TRBJ1-4): GAGVSQSPRYKVTKRGQDVALRCDPISGHVSLYWYRQALGQGPEFLTYFNYEAQQDKSGLPNDRFSAERPEGSISTLTIQRTEQRDSAMYRCASSLKSTNEKLFFGSGTQLSVL.

In its sample, this clone was seen a few times. CDR3 residues: CASSGSGNQPQHF. The CDR3 DNA sequence: TGTGCCAGCAGTGGATCGGGGAATCAGCCCCAGCATTTT. The chain links TRBV27 to TRBJ1-5; D call uncertain. V was trimmed by 5 bases and J by 4 bases, leaving 9 bases between them. CDR1 and CDR2 (germline): MNHEY, SMNVEV (reference sequence). The CDR3 consists of 13 residues.

This clone was recorded a few times. The chain uses TRBV11-1 and TRBJ2-2, with TRBD2 matching 7 bases. With V trimmed by 8 bases and J by 9 bases, 9 bases remained unmatched. CDR3 length equals 13 residues. CDR1 is SGHAT, CDR2 FQDESV, per germline (reference sequence). The CDR3 sequence: CASEGSGARELFF. The CDR3 DNA follows: TGTGCCAGCGAAGGAAGCGGGGCCCGGGAGCTGTTTTTT.

Only a few counts were recorded for this clone. The chain carries TRBV19 and TRBJ1-4, with 10 bases identical to TRBD1. Germline-derived CDR1 and CDR2 are LNHDA and SQIVND (reference sequence). V shed 5 bases and J 6 bases; nucleotides not matched to a gene: 3. The CDR3 totals 14 residues. The CDR3 is CASSSGQGDEKLFF. The CDR3 DNA is TGTGCCAGTAGTTCCGGACAGGGGGATGAAAAACTGTTTTTT.

This chain joins TRBV7-6 and TRBJ2-7; possible D gene TRBD1, 5 bases. V gave up 1 base and J gave up 7 bases, with 8 bases separating them. CDR3 length: 12 residues. The germline gives CDR1 SGHVS, CDR2 FNYEAQ. CDR3 DNA: TGTGCCAGCAGCTTAGGATCAGGGGAGCAGTACTTC. Amino acid sequence: CASSLGSGEQYF.

The chain uses TRBV5-6 and TRBJ2-2; D might be TRBD2 (6 bases). This CDR3 contains 17 residues. V lost 4 bases, J lost 6 bases, and 22 bases lay in between. Germline CDR1 is SGHDT and CDR2 is YYEEEE. The CDR3 DNA sequence: TGTGCCAGCAGCCCTGGGGTCAGGACTACCGGAGCCGGGGAGCTGTTTTTT. Protein product: CASSPGVRTTGAGELFF.

The chain links TRBV6-5 to TRBJ2-7, with D perhaps matching TRBD2 (5 bases). CDR3 length: 16 residues. Per germline, CDR1 MNHEY and CDR2 SVGAGI. Trimming left V 0 bases short and J 1 base short, with 13 bases between. Here the CDR3 reads CASSYSGGGLSYEQYF. The DNA of the CDR3 is TGTGCCAGCAGTTACTCGGGTGGCGGGCTGTCCTACGAGCAGTACTTC.

CDR3 protein: CASTPGQGDQPQHF. The DNA for the CDR3 is TGTGCCAGCACTCCGGGACAGGGGGATCAGCCCCAGCATTTT. This chain joins TRBV28 and TRBJ1-5; 11 bases map to TRBD1. The junction had 4 bases not matched to a gene; V was cut back by 7 bases and J by 5 bases. CDR1 and CDR2 from the germline V gene are MDHEN and SYDVKM. CDR3 size: 14 residues.

The chain is built from TRBV4-2 and TRBJ2-2; D uncertain. Per germline, CDR1 LGHNA and CDR2 YNFKEQ. This CDR3 spans 13 amino acids. V was clipped by 4 bases and J by 4 bases, with 7 bases between them. The CDR3 DNA is TGTGCCAGCAGCCCTAGAGTCACCGGGGAGCTGTTTTTT. It yields the protein CASSPRVTGELFF.

V and J are TRBV30 and TRBJ1-4; D is possibly TRBD1 (6 bases). The CDR3 sequence is 14 residues long. Germline CDR1 and CDR2: GTSNPN and SVGIG (reference sequence). V gave up 3 bases and J gave up 7 bases, with 15 bases separating them. The CDR3: CAWRRERGSEKLFF. DNA of the CDR3: TGTGCCTGGAGACGGGAAAGGGGGAGTGAAAAACTGTTTTTT.

The V gene is TRBV5-5, the J gene TRBJ1-4; D may be TRBD1 (5 bases). The germline CDR1 and CDR2 sequences are SGHKS and YYEKEE (reference sequence). V was pared by 0 bases and J by 2 bases, with 8 bases between. This CDR3 comprises 15 residues. The CDR3 DNA sequence: TGTGCCAGCAGCTTGGCGGCAGGGACTAATGAAAAACTGTTTTTT. Its protein is CASSLAAGTNEKLFF.

The chain couples TRBV9 to TRBJ1-2; the D gene is possibly TRBD1 (5 bases). Trimming cost V 3 bases and J 3 bases, with 9 bases left between them. CDR3 length: 13 residues. From germline, CDR1 is SGDLS and CDR2 YYNGEE. This chain's CDR3 is CASSGRGDYGYTF. CDR3 DNA sequence: TGTGCCAGCAGCGGAAGGGGCGACTATGGCTACACCTTC. Full variable domain (remainder filled in from reference TRBV9 and TRBJ1-2): DSGVTQTPKHLITATGQRVTLRCSPRSGDLSVYWYQQSLDQGLQFLIQYYNGEERAKGNILERFSAQQFPDLHSELNLSSLELGDSALYFCASSGRGDYGYTFGSGTRLTVV.

The J gene is TRBJ1-1, the V gene TRBV29-1, with D maybe TRBD1 (6 bases). V lost 1 base to trimming and J lost 4 bases, with 10 bases between them. Per the germline V gene, CDR1 is SQVTM and CDR2 is ANQGSEA. CDR3 length: 13 residues. The CDR3 protein is CSVEGGGGTEAFF. CDR3 DNA sequence: TGCAGCGTTGAAGGGGGAGGGGGCACTGAAGCTTTCTTT.

The genes are TRBV6-6 and TRBJ1-4; D is unclear. Germline V CDR1 and CDR2: MNHNY, SVGAGI (reference sequence). Trimming removed 5 bases at V and 7 bases at J, with 14 bases between. CDR3 length equals 14 residues. CDR3 coding DNA: TGTGCCAGCAGTACCCCTAAGGAGTCTGAAAAACTGTTTTTT. Protein product: CASSTPKESEKLFF.

The chain employs TRBV30 and TRBJ2-3; D remains ambiguous. The germline V and J ends were trimmed by 4 bases and 3 bases, with 8 bases remaining between them. The CDR3 totals 12 residues. From germline, CDR1 is GTSNPN and CDR2 SVGIG (reference sequence). CDR3 sequence reads: CAWTPVTDTQYF. The CDR3, as DNA: TGTGCCTGGACCCCGGTGACAGATACGCAGTATTTT.

This clone appeared a few times. The genes are TRBV5-4 and TRBJ1-2; D is perhaps TRBD1 (6 bases). The CDR3 sequence is 14 residues long. Germline V lookup: CDR1 SGHNT, CDR2 YYREEE (reference sequence). V was pared by 3 bases and J by 8 bases, with 17 bases between. In DNA, the CDR3 is TGTGCCAGCAGCTGGCGGGGGGGCGCGGAGGGCTACACCTTC. It specifies CASSWRGGAEGYTF.

The chain recombines TRBV30 with TRBJ1-1; TRBD1 matches at 10 bases. The CDR3 is 14 amino acids. The V and J ends lost 1 base and 5 bases, in that order; junction bases with no gene match: 4. The germline V gene has CDR1 GTSNPN and CDR2 SVGIG (reference sequence). CDR3 protein: CAWSGQGARTEAFF. The DNA for the CDR3 is TGTGCCTGGAGTGGACAGGGGGCGAGGACTGAAGCTTTCTTT.

J is TRBJ1-2 and V is TRBV30; the match to TRBD1 covers 8 bases. The CDR3 has 14 amino acids. J gave up 4 bases and V 3 bases, and 7 bases lay outside the gene matches. Germline V gene sequence: CDR1 GTSNPN, CDR2 SVGIG (reference sequence). For the CDR3, the DNA is TGTGCCTGGAGCTCTACAGGGGGAGGCTATGGCTACACCTTC. It codes for CAWSSTGGGYGYTF.

This clone was detected a few times. CDR3 in amino acids: CASNSLAGYNEQFF. The CDR3 nucleotides are TGTGCCAGCAATTCACTAGCGGGGTACAATGAGCAGTTCTTC. The chain carries TRBV6-5 and TRBJ2-1; 10 bases match TRBD2. The CDR3 spans 14 residues. J was trimmed by 4 bases and V by 7 bases; bases with no gene match: 4. CDR1 is MNHEY and CDR2 is SVGAGI in the germline V gene.

In its sample, this clone was seen a few times. The chain employs TRBV6-6 and TRBJ2-5; 7 bases agree with TRBD2. The CDR3 length is 14 residues. Germline V gene sequence: CDR1 MNHNY, CDR2 SVGAGI (reference sequence). V shed 4 bases, J shed 3 bases, and the junction held 5 bases outside the gene matches. The CDR3 region has the DNA TGTGCCAGCAGTTCTGGGGGGACTAAAGAGACCCAGTACTTC. It translates to CASSSGGTKETQYF.

This clone showed up just a few times. J is TRBJ1-6 and V is TRBV6-5, with TRBD1 matching 8 bases. The CDR3 consists of 14 residues. Germline loops: CDR1 MNHEY, CDR2 SVGAGI. V was clipped by 5 bases and J by 8 bases; unmatched bases: 5. In DNA, the CDR3 is TGTGCCAGCAGTAGACAGGGGTTCGATTCACCCCTCCACTTT. Translation: CASSRQGFDSPLHF.